The 29 T cell receptor beta chains below all came from one sample that was sequenced in a study of identical twins (dated by TCRdb to 2016 to 2017). Libraries came from 5' RACE. The sequencer listed for this sample is Illumina HiSeq 2000. The public reads were reprocessed in TCRdb via fastp at Q25 and MiXCR, keeping in-frame beta chains. Merged by CDR3 protein, the rows form single entries marked with the most common genes and DNA. Present in this sample are about 450,000 distinct CDR3 sequences, approximately 18% of which were seen just once. The ten biggest clones cover 12% of the sample. Sequenced input: naive T cells sorted from blood. This specimen's cell subset or site label, per the study, means: cells isolated with a human naive T-cell isolation kit. Every receptor here comes from a man aged 50 or older in good health.

The chain couples TRBV5-1 to TRBJ2-3, with 7 bases lining up with TRBD2. The germline CDR1 and CDR2 sequences are SGHRS and YFSETQ. With 4 bases clipped from V and 2 bases from J, the junction kept 10 bases outside the gene matches. CDR3 length: 16 residues. The chain's CDR3 is CASSRDGGGATDTQYF. Here the CDR3 DNA reads TGCGCCAGCAGCCGAGACGGCGGGGGAGCCACAGATACGCAGTATTTT.

This clonotype has a handful of counts. The gene calls are TRBV4-2 and TRBJ2-7; D tentatively fits TRBD1 or TRBD2 (5 bases each). There are 15 residues in the CDR3. Trimming removed 0 bases from V and 7 bases from J, with 16 bases in between. Germline CDR1 reads LGHNA; CDR2 reads YNFKEQ. CDR3 nucleotides: TGTGCCAGCAGCCAAGATTGGCCGGGGACGGGGGAGCAGTACTTC. Its protein product is CASSQDWPGTGEQYF.

This clonotype was picked up a small number of times. V usage is TRBV9 and J usage is TRBJ1-3; the D is unclear. This CDR3 has 15 amino acids. CDR1 SGDLS and CDR2 YYNGEE come from the germline V gene. V was trimmed by 0 bases and J by 4 bases, leaving 11 bases between them. CDR3 in amino acids: CASSVGPRLGNTIYF. CDR3 nucleotide sequence: TGTGCCAGCAGCGTAGGTCCCCGGCTAGGAAACACCATATATTTT.

The chain carries TRBV4-3 and TRBJ2-7, with 7 bases matching TRBD1. The CDR3 consists of 15 residues. V lost 4 bases, J lost 2 bases, and 8 bases stayed unmatched. Germline V gene sequence: CDR1 LGHNA, CDR2 YSLEER. CDR3 coding DNA: TGCGCCAGCAGCCCAGACCGGGACAGTCCCTACGAGCAGTACTTC. Amino acid sequence: CASSPDRDSPYEQYF.

The chain has TRBV9 and TRBJ2-3; D unclear. CDR3 length: 12 residues. Germline V gives CDR1 SGDLS, CDR2 YYNGEE. Trimming pared 0 bases from V and 10 bases from J, leaving 9 bases between. The chain's CDR3 is CASSVEVGAQYF. In DNA form, the CDR3 reads TGTGCCAGCAGCGTAGAAGTAGGTGCGCAGTATTTT.

At least ten counts were recorded for this clonotype. The J gene is TRBJ2-1, the V gene TRBV28; 7 bases agree with TRBD2. CDR3 length: 16 residues. Trimming removed 7 bases from V and 0 bases from J; junction bases left unmatched: 9. Germline CDR1 MDHEN, CDR2 SYDVKM. The CDR3 DNA is TGTGCCAGCACCCCCCGGCGGGAGAGCTCCTACAATGAGCAGTTCTTC. Translation gives CASTPRRESSYNEQFF. Together with reference TRBV28 and TRBJ2-1, the CDR3 gives the full variable domain: DVKVTQSSRYLVKRTGEKVFLECVQDMDHENMFWYRQDPGLGLRLIYFSYDVKMKEKGDIPEGYSVSREKKERFSLILESASTNQTSMYLCASTPRRESSYNEQFFGPGTRLTVL.

The V and J genes are TRBV6-5 and TRBJ1-5; D unresolved. CDR1 MNHEY and CDR2 SVGAGI come from the germline V gene. This CDR3 has 14 amino acids. V gave up 4 bases and J gave up 7 bases, with 14 bases separating them. CDR3 sequence reads: CASSSVTTGQPQHF. CDR3 DNA sequence: TGTGCCAGCAGTTCCGTCACCACGGGACAGCCCCAGCATTTT.

This clonotype occurred a few times. The J gene is TRBJ1-2, the V gene TRBV6-1, with 7 bases aligning to TRBD1. The V and J ends lost 5 bases and 4 bases, in that order; junction bases with no gene match: 10. The germline gives CDR1 MNHNS, CDR2 SASEGT. The CDR3 covers 15 residues. CDR3: CASSPGTARIYGYTF. CDR3 DNA: TGTGCCAGCAGTCCTGGGACAGCTCGGATCTATGGCTACACCTTC.

The V gene is TRBV12-3 or TRBV12-4, the J gene TRBJ2-5, with D perhaps TRBD1 (6 bases). V lost 1 base and J lost 5, with 11 bases in between. This CDR3 has 14 residues. The CDR3 here is CASSLDRERETQYF. The CDR3 region has the DNA TGTGCCAGCAGTTTAGACAGGGAGCGGGAGACCCAGTACTTC.

The chain carries TRBV7-2 and TRBJ2-2; TRBD2 aligns across 7 bases. Germline CDR1 SGHTA, CDR2 FQGNSA. The junction had 6 bases not matched to a gene; V was cut back by 1 base and J by 7 bases. This CDR3 comprises 15 residues. CDR3 sequence (DNA): TGTGCCAGCAGCTTAGAAGCGGGGAGGGTCGGGGAGCTGTTTTTT. It yields the protein CASSLEAGRVGELFF.

The chain joins TRBV7-8 to TRBJ2-7; either TRBD1 or TRBD2 may fit D (5 bases each). This CDR3 is built from 12 residues. CDR1 SGHVS and CDR2 FQNEAQ come from the germline V gene. The V end was cut by 4 bases, the J end by 6 bases, with 10 bases between. CDR3 bases: TGTGCCAGCAGCTGGGGACCAGGCGAGCAGTACTTC. Amino acids: CASSWGPGEQYF.

The sample holds a few counts of this clonotype. This rearrangement joins TRBV20-1 to TRBJ1-5; D is possibly TRBD1 (6 bases). The CDR3 spans 12 residues. Germline V gene data show CDR1 as DFQATT and CDR2 as SNEGSKA (reference sequence). Trimming removed 5 bases at V and 5 bases at J, with 10 bases between. CDR3 in amino acids: CSARTAYQPQHF. The DNA for the CDR3 is TGCAGTGCTCGGACAGCCTATCAGCCCCAGCATTTT.

There are many counts of this clonotype. The chain has TRBV18 and TRBJ1-6; D not certain. The CDR3 is 14 residues long. V lost 2 bases and J 9 bases, leaving 11 bases between the germline ends. Germline CDR1 reads KGHSH; CDR2 reads LQKENI. The CDR3 bases are TGTGCCAGCTCACCATCGGAGTTTGGTTCACCCCTCCACTTT. It translates to CASSPSEFGSPLHF.

The chain uses TRBV12-3 or TRBV12-4 and TRBJ1-1; D uncertain. The CDR3 consists of 14 residues. V was shortened by 5 bases and J by 0 bases, with 10 bases between the two germline ends. The CDR3 loop reads CASSQTILNTEAFF. The CDR3 nucleotides are TGTGCCAGCAGTCAGACCATACTGAACACTGAAGCTTTCTTT.

The chain is built from TRBV6-2 or TRBV6-3 and TRBJ1-5; 9 positions match TRBD1. Germline CDR1 MNHEY, CDR2 SVGEGT. The V gene end was trimmed by 3 bases and the J gene end by 2 bases; junction bases not matched to a gene: 5. The CDR3 loop spans 16 amino acids. The CDR3 protein is CASSYKDRGGNQPQHF. DNA for the CDR3: TGTGCCAGCAGTTATAAGGACAGGGGAGGCAATCAGCCCCAGCATTTT.

The table lists this clonotype with many counts. The chain links TRBV20-1 to TRBJ2-3; no firm D call. The CDR3 is 11 amino acids. The V end was cut by 2 bases, the J end by 4 bases, with 4 bases between. Germline CDR1 and CDR2: DFQATT and SNEGSKA (reference sequence). The DNA of the CDR3 is TGCAGTGCTAGACCGGCAGATACGCAGTATTTT. Translated: CSARPADTQYF.

This chain uses TRBV27 with TRBJ2-7, with TRBD1 identical over 9 bases. The CDR3 consists of 15 residues. V shed 2 bases, J shed 5 bases, and the junction held 7 bases outside the gene matches. Looked up from germline, CDR1 is MNHEY and CDR2 is SMNVEV (reference sequence). The CDR3 reads CASSLLGQGLHEQYF. The CDR3 DNA sequence: TGTGCCAGCAGTTTACTGGGACAGGGTCTCCACGAGCAGTACTTC.

This rearrangement joins TRBV2 to TRBJ2-7; D assignment may be TRBD1 or TRBD2 (5 bases each). The CDR3 is 14 residues long. V was shortened by 9 bases and J by 7 bases, with 22 bases between the two germline ends. Germline assignment: CDR1 SNHLY and CDR2 FYNNEI. The CDR3 here is CASLGTTRMREQYF. DNA of the CDR3: TGTGCCAGTTTAGGGACGACTCGAATGCGGGAGCAGTACTTC. Together with reference TRBV2 and TRBJ2-7, the CDR3 gives the full variable domain: EPEVTQTPSHQVTQMGQEVILRCVPISNHLYFYWYRQILGQKVEFLVSFYNNEISEKSEIFDDQFSVERPDGSNFTLKIRSTKLEDSAMYFCASLGTTRMREQYFGPGTRLTVT.

This clonotype has a handful of counts. The DNA for the CDR3 is TGTGCCAGCAGTCAATATGGGGGGCAAGGCTACACCTTC. It is translated as CASSQYGGQGYTF. This rearrangement joins TRBV27 to TRBJ1-2; D possibly corresponds to TRBD1 (6 bases). Germline V CDR1 and CDR2: MNHEY, SMNVEV (reference sequence). Deletions cut 5 bases from V and 8 bases from J, with 15 bases between. The CDR3 runs to 13 residues.

The chain is built from TRBV12-3 or TRBV12-4 and TRBJ2-1; TRBD2 matches 7 bases. The CDR3 spans 16 residues. V was clipped by 6 bases and J by 7 bases; unmatched bases: 15. The CDR3 DNA reads TGTGCCAGCAGCTTCAGGAGGTCCTGGGAGGGAAATGAGCAGTTCTTC. It yields the protein CASSFRRSWEGNEQFF.

This clonotype was recorded many times. The chain couples TRBV19 to TRBJ1-5; 9 bases fit TRBD1. The junction had 10 bases not matched to a gene; V was cut back by 4 bases and J by 0 bases. Germline lookup yields CDR1 LNHDA and CDR2 SQIVND (reference sequence). CDR3 length: 18 residues. CDR3 protein: CASSTGTGSPRSNQPQHF. In nucleotides, the CDR3 is TGTGCCAGTAGTACCGGGACAGGGTCGCCCCGTAGCAATCAGCCCCAGCATTTT.

The chain couples TRBV28 to TRBJ2-5; D not resolved. The CDR3 is made up of 13 amino acids. Trimming pared 6 bases from V and 5 bases from J, leaving 13 bases between. Per the germline V gene, CDR1 is MDHEN and CDR2 is SYDVKM. CDR3 DNA sequence: TGTGCCAGCAGCCTATATAGCCGTGAGACCCAGTACTTC. Its protein product is CASSLYSRETQYF. Combining the CDR3 with reference TRBV28 and TRBJ2-5 gives the whole variable domain DVKVTQSSRYLVKRTGEKVFLECVQDMDHENMFWYRQDPGLGLRLIYFSYDVKMKEKGDIPEGYSVSREKKERFSLILESASTNQTSMYLCASSLYSRETQYFGPGTRLLVL.

This clonotype was detected many times. This chain connects TRBV4-3 to TRBJ2-6; D is ambiguous. Germline CDR1 and CDR2: LGHNA and YSLEER. CDR3 length: 17 residues. V was cut by 1 base and J by 0 bases, with 10 bases left in between. CDR3 sequence (DNA): TGCGCCAGCAGCCAAGTTGCAGGCTACTCTGGGGCCAACGTCCTGACTTTC. Its protein product is CASSQVAGYSGANVLTF.

V and J are TRBV5-1 and TRBJ2-7, with TRBD1 matching 9 bases. After removal of 4 bases from V and 2 bases from J, the junction contained 13 bases not matched to a gene. Germline-derived CDR1 and CDR2 are SGHRS and YFSETQ. This CDR3 is built from 17 residues. Here the CDR3 reads CASSHLGQGPRAYEQYF. CDR3 DNA sequence: TGCGCCAGCAGCCATCTGGGACAGGGCCCAAGAGCCTACGAGCAGTACTTC. Filled out from reference TRBV5-1 and TRBJ2-7, the complete variable domain reads KAGVTQTPRYLIKTRGQQVTLSCSPISGHRSVSWYQQTPGQGLQFLFEYFSETQRNKGNFPGRFSGRQFSNSRSEMNVSTLELGDSALYLCASSHLGQGPRAYEQYFGPGTRLTVT.

This clonotype was picked up a small number of times. This sequence joins TRBV7-3 and TRBJ1-1; D not certain. The ends were cut back, 0 bases at V and 0 bases at J, with 5 bases in the middle. CDR3 length equals 14 residues. The V gene's germline CDR1 is SGHTA and CDR2 FQGTGA. The CDR3 coding sequence is TGTGCCAGCAGCTTAACCTCAGTGAACACTGAAGCTTTCTTT. It codes for CASSLTSVNTEAFF.

The rearrangement links TRBV7-2 to TRBJ2-2; 12 nucleotides line up with TRBD2. Germline CDR1 reads SGHTA; CDR2 reads FQGNSA. J lost 4 bases, V lost 7 bases, and 7 bases had no gene match. The CDR3 has 16 amino acids. In DNA, the CDR3 is TGTGCCAGCACCCCTAGCGGGGGGGCCGTCACCGGGGAGCTGTTTTTT. This gives the protein CASTPSGGAVTGELFF.

V usage is TRBV7-9 and J usage is TRBJ2-2; D is perhaps TRBD2 (6 bases). Germline lookup yields CDR1 SEHNR and CDR2 FQNEAQ (reference sequence). Trimming shortened V by 5 bases and J by 6 bases, and 13 bases separated the two germline ends. The CDR3 totals 14 residues. CDR3 nucleotides: TGTGCCAGCAGCCTAGGGGACTTCTCCGGGGAGCTGTTTTTT. Amino acids: CASSLGDFSGELFF.

The chain joins TRBV19 to TRBJ2-1; TRBD1 might be the D (8 bases). The CDR3 sequence is 14 residues long. Germline CDR1 is LNHDA and CDR2 is SQIVND (reference sequence). V was pared by 4 bases and J by 9 bases, with 16 bases between. The chain's CDR3 is CASSNNRGGGEQFF. The CDR3 DNA follows: TGTGCCAGTAGTAATAACAGGGGGGGAGGTGAGCAGTTCTTC.

The J gene is TRBJ2-2, the V gene TRBV28, with a possible D match to TRBD2 (6 bases). The germline CDR1 and CDR2 sequences are MDHEN and SYDVKM. The CDR3 runs 14 residues. The V and J ends lost 2 bases and 5 bases respectively, with 9 bases between them. CDR3 DNA: TGTGCCAGCAGTTTAACTGCGGGGACCGGGGAGCTGTTTTTT. The encoded protein is CASSLTAGTGELFF.